This TCR beta chain appears in the sequencing data of a study of PD-L1 blockade in urothelial cancer. Study information: Males with bladder-origin urothelial cancer constituted about 85% of the roughly 29 patients. Patients arrived having already received 0 to 3 prior chemotherapy regimens.

Time point meaning: peripheral blood 6 weeks after treatment start. CDR3 size: 15 residues. The germline V gene has CDR1 SGHRS and CDR2 YFSETQ. V lost 2 bases and J 2 bases, leaving 11 bases between the germline ends. The protocol was immunoSEQ multiplex PCR, while the TCRdb copy is restricted to in-frame clones and leaves out a portion. There are about 120,000 clones in the sample; around 86% occur only once, and 2.4% lies in the top ten. The sequencing used PBMCs, collected around atezolizumab (anti-PD-L1) treatment. This chain links TRBV5-1 with TRBJ2-4, with D tentatively TRBD1 (6 bases). This sequence was found in a man in his forties or fifties with urothelial cancer. The CDR3 reads CASSLQGVSKNIQYF. As DNA, the CDR3 is TGCGCCAGCAGCTTACAGGGTGTTTCCAAAAACATTCAGTACTTC.